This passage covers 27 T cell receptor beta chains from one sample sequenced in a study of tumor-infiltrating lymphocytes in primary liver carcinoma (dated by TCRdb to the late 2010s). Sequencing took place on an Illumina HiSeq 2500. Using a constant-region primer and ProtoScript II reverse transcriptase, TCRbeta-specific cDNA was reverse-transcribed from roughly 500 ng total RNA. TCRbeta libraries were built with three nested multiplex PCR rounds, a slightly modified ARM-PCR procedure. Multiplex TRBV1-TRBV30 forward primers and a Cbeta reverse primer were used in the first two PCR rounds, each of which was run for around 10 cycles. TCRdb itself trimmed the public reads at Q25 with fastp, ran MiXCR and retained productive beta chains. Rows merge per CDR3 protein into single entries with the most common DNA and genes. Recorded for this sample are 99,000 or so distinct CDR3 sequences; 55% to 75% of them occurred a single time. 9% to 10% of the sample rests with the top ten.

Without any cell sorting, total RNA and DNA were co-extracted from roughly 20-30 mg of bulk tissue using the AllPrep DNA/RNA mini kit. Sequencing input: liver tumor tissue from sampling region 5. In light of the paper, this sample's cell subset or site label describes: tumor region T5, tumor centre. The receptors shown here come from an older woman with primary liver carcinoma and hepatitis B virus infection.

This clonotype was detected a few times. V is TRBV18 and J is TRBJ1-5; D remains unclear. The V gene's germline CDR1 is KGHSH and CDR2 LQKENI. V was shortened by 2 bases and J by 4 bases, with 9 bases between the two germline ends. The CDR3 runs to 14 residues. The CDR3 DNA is TGTGCCAGCTCACCAGTCGACAATAATCAGCCCCAGCATTTT. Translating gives CASSPVDNNQPQHF. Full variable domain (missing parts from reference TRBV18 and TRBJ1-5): NAGVMQNPRHLVRRRGQEARLRCSPMKGHSHVYWYRQLPEEGLKFMVYLQKENIIDESGMPKERFSAEFPKEGPSILRIQQVVRGDSAAYFCASSPVDNNQPQHFGDGTRLSIL.

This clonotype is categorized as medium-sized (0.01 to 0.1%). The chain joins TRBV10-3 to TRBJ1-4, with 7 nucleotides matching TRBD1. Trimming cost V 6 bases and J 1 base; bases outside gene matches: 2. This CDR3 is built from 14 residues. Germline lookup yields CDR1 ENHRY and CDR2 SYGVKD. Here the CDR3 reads CAISRTGTNEKLFF. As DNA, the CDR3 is TGTGCCATCAGCCGGACAGGAACTAATGAAAAACTGTTTTTT.

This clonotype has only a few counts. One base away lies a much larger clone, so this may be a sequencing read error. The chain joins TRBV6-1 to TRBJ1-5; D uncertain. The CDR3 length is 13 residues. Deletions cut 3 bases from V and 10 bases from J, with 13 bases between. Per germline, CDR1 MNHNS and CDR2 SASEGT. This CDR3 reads CASSDRMYSPQHF. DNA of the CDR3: TGTGCCAGCAGTGACCGGATGTACTCTCCCCAGCATTTT.

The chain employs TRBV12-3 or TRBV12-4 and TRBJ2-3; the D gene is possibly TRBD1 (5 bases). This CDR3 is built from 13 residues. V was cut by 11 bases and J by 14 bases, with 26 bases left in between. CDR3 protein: CADSLSSELTPYF. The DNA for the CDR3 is TGTGCCGACAGTTTATCGTCCGAACTCACCCCGTATTTT.

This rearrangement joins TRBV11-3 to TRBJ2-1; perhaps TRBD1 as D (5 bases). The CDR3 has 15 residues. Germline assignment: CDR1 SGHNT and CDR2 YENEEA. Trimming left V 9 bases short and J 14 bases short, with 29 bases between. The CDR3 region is CASRLGAQGRKEKFF. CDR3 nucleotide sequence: TGTGCCAGTAGGTTAGGGGCCCAGGGTCGCAAGGAGAAGTTCTTC.

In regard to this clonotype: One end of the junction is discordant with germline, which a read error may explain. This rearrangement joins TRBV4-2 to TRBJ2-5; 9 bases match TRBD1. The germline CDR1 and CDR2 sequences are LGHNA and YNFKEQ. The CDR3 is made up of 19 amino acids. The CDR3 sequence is CVSSHGGTGTHPGEETQYF. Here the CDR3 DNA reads TGTGTCAGCAGCCACGGAGGGACAGGGACCCATCCTGGGGAAGAGACCCAGTACTTC.

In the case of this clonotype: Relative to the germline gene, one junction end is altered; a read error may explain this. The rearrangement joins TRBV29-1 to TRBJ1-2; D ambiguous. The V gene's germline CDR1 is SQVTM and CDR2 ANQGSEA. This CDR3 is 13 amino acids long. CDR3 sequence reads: CSVATETLYVYTF. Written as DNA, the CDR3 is TGCAGCGTTGCAACAGAGACTCTCTATGTCTACACCTTC.

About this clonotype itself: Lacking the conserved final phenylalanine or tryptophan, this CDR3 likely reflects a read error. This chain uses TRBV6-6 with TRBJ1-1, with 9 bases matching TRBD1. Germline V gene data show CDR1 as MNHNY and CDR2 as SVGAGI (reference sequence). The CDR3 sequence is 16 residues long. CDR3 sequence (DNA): TGTGCCAGCAGTTACGCCAAAGGACAGGGGAACATTGAAGCTTTCCTT. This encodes CASSYAKGQGNIEAFL.

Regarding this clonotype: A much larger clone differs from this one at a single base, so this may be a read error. The CDR3: CASSEPTMFGGSYNEQFF. CDR3 DNA: TGTGCCAGCAGTGAGCCGACCATGTTCGGCGGCTCCTACAATGAGCAGTTCTTC. The V gene is TRBV25-1, the J gene TRBJ2-1; D not resolved. In germline, CDR1 is MGHDK, CDR2 SYGVNS. This CDR3 has 18 residues. V lost 3 bases and J 0 bases, leaving 18 bases between the germline ends.

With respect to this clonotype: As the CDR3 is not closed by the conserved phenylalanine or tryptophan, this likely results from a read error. This chain's CDR3 is CASRSEGANNSPLHC. The CDR3 DNA sequence: TGTGCCAGCCGGAGTGAGGGGGCGAATAATTCACCCCTCCACTGT. The chain couples TRBV11-2 to TRBJ1-6; 7 bases agree with TRBD1. There are 15 residues in the CDR3. CDR1 SGHAT and CDR2 FQNNGV come from the germline V gene. V shed 8 bases and J 5 bases; nucleotides not matched to a gene: 9.

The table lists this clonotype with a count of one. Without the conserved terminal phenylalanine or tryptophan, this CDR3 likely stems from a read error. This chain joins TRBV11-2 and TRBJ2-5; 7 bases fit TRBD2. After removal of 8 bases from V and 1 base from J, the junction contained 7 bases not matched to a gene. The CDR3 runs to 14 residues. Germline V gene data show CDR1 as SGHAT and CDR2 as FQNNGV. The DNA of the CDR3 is TGTGCCAGCGGCCCCACTAGCGTCCAAGAGACCCAGTACTAC. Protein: CASGPTSVQETQYY.

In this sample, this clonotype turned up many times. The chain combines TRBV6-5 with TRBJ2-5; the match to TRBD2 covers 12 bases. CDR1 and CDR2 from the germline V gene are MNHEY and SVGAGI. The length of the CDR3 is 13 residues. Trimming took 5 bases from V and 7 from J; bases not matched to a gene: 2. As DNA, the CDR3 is TGTGCCAGCAGTCGACTAGCGGGGGCGACCCAGTACTTC. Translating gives CASSRLAGATQYF.

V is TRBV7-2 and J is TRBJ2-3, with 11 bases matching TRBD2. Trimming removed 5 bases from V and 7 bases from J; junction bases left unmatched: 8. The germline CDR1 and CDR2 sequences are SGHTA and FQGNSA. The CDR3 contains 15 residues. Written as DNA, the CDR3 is TGTGCCAGCAGCCCGAGACTAGCGGGGCCAAATACGCAGTATTTT. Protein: CASSPRLAGPNTQYF.

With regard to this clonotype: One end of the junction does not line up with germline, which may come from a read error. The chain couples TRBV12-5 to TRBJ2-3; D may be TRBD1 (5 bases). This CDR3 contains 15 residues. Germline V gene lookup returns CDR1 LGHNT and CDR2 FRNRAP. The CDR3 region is CDSVLVGPGQNTQYF. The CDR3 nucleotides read TGTGATAGTGTTTTGGTAGGACCAGGGCAAAATACGCAGTATTTT.

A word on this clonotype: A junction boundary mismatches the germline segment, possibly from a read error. DNA of the CDR3: TGCGCCAGTAGCCACCCTGGAGAAGGGAGGAAAGAGCACTACTTC. This translates into CASSHPGEGRKEHYF. The V gene is TRBV4-1, the J gene TRBJ2-7, with D perhaps TRBD2 (6 bases). The germline V gene has CDR1 MGHRA and CDR2 YSYEKL. CDR3 length: 15 residues.

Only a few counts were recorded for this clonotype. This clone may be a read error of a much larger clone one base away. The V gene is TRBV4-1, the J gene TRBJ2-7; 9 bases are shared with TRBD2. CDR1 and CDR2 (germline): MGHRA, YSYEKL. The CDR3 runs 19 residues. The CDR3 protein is CVSSQEEDSGSRRSYEQYF. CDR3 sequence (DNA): TGCGTCAGCAGCCAAGAAGAGGATAGCGGGAGCCGCCGCTCCTACGAGCAGTACTTC.

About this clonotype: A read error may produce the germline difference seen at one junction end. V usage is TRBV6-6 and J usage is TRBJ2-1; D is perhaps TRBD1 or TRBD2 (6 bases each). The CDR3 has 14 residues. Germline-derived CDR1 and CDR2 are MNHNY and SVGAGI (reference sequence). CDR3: CVSTPWGGDNEQFF. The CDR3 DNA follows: TGTGTCAGCACCCCCTGGGGCGGGGACAATGAGCAATTCTTC.

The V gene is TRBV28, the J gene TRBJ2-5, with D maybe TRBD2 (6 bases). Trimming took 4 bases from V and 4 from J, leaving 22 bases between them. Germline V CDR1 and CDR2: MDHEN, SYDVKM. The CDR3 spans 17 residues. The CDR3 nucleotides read TGTGCCAGCAGTTCGAGGAGGGAGGCCCTGGCCGCAGAGACCCAGTACTTC. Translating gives CASSSRREALAAETQYF. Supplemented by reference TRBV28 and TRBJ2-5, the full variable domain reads DVKVTQSSRYLVKRTGEKVFLECVQDMDHENMFWYRQDPGLGLRLIYFSYDVKMKEKGDIPEGYSVSREKKERFSLILESASTNQTSMYLCASSSRREALAAETQYFGPGTRLLVL.

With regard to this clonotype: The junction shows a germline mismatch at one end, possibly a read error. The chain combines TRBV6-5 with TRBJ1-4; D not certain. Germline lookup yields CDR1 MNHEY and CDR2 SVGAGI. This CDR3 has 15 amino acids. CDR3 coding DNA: TGTACCAGCGCCCCAGCAACACTTAGTAATGAAAAACTGTTTTTT. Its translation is CTSAPATLSNEKLFF.

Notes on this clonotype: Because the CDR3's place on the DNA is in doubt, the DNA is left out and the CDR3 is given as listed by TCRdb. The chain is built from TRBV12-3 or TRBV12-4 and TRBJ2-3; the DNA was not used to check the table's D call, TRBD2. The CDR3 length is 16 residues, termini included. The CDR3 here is CASNLGTGGGTDTQYF.

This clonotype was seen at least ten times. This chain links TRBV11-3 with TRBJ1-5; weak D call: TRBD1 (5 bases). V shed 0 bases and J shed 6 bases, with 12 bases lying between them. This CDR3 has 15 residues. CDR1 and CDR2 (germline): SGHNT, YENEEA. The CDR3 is CASSLDLGVAQPQHF. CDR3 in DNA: TGTGCCAGCAGCTTAGATCTGGGGGTGGCTCAGCCCCAGCATTTT.

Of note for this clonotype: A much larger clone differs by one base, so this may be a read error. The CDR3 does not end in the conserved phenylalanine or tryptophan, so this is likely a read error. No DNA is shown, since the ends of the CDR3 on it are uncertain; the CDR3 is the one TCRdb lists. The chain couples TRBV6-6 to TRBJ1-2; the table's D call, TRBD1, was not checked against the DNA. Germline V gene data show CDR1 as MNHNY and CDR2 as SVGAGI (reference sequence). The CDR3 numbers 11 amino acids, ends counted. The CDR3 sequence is CASSQTGGNTL.

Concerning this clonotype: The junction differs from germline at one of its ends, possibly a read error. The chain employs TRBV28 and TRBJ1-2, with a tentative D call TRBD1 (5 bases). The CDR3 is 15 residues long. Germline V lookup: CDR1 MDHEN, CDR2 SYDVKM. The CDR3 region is CASSRAPGGTGGYTF. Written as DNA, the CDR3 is TGTGCCAGCAGTCGCGCTCCCGGGGGGACTGGAGGCTACACCTTT.

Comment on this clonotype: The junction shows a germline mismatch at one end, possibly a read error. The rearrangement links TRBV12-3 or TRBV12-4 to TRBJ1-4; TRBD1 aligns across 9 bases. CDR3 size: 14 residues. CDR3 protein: CASGLRQGDQKLFF. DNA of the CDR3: TGTGCCAGCGGTTTAAGACAGGGGGATCAAAAACTGTTTTTT.

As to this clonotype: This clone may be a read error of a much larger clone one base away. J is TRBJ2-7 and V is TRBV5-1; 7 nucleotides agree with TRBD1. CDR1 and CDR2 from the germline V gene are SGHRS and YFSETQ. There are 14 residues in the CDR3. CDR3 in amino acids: CASSTTGAPYERYF. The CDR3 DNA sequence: TGCGCCAGCAGCACCACAGGGGCCCCCTACGAGCGGTACTTC.

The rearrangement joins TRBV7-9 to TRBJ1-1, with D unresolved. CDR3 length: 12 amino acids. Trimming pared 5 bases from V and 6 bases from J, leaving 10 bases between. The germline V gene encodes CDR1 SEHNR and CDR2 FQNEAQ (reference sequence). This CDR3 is CASSQTRAEAFF. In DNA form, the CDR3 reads TGTGCCAGCAGCCAGACAAGGGCTGAAGCTTTCTTT.

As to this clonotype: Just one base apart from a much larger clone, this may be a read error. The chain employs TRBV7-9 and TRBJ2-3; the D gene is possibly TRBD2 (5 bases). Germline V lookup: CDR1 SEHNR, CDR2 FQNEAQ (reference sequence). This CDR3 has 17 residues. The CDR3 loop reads CARSLFFSVPPTDTQYF. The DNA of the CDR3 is TGTGCCAGGAGCTTATTCTTTAGCGTCCCCCCCACAGATACGCAGTATTTT. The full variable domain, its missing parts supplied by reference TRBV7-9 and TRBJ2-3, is DTGVSQNPRHKITKRGQNVTFRCDPISEHNRLYWYRQTLGQGPEFLTYFQNEAQLEKSRLLSDRFSAERPKGSFSTLEIQRTEQGDSAMYLCARSLFFSVPPTDTQYFGPGTRLTVL.